Presented here are 7 T cell receptor beta chains from one specimen sequenced in a study of OX40 agonist ivuxolimab in advanced cancers. Some clones are missing from TCRdb's copy, which holds only in-frame ones; the method was immunoSEQ multiplex PCR. The table records some 74,000 clones, 88% of them present only once. Sequencing used CD4+ or CD8+ T cells sorted from blood, obtained in a trial of the OX40 agonist ivuxolimab. The source of these receptors is an adult with an advanced solid tumor such as melanoma, head and neck, liver or kidney cancer.

This chain links TRBV28 with TRBJ1-2; D remains ambiguous. With 5 bases removed from V and 6 bases from J, the gap between germline ends came to 13 bases. The germline V gene encodes CDR1 MDHEN and CDR2 SYDVKM. This CDR3 is 13 amino acids long. Written as DNA, the CDR3 is TGTGCCAGCAGTCGGACGGTACTCAATGGCTACACCTTC. Encoded protein: CASSRTVLNGYTF.

V is TRBV28 and J is TRBJ1-6; D perhaps matches TRBD1 (5 bases). Trimming removed 8 bases at V and 8 bases at J, with 16 bases between. Germline V gives CDR1 MDHEN, CDR2 SYDVKM. This CDR3 is built from 14 residues. The CDR3 coding sequence is TGTGCCAGCGGGGCAGGGCGGGAGCATTCACCCCTCCACTTT. The encoded protein is CASGAGREHSPLHF.

This clone is a singleton in its sample. The V and J genes are TRBV7-8 and TRBJ2-5, with no clear D. The CDR3 consists of 12 residues. With 1 base removed from V and 2 bases from J, the gap between germline ends came to 2 bases. CDR1 SGHVS and CDR2 FQNEAQ come from the germline V gene. DNA for the CDR3: TGTGCCAGCAGCTTAGGGCAAGAGACCCAGTACTTC. This translates into CASSLGQETQYF. The full variable domain, rest sourced from reference TRBV7-8 and TRBJ2-5, is GAGVSQSPRYKVAKRGQDVALRCDPISGHVSLFWYQQALGQGPEFLTYFQNEAQLDKSGLPSDRFFAERPEGSVSTLKIQRTQQEDSAVYLCASSLGQETQYFGPGTRLLVL.

J is TRBJ2-2 and V is TRBV6-4; the match to TRBD1 covers 11 bases. Germline CDR1 is MRHNA and CDR2 is SNTAGT. V lost 8 bases, J lost 3 bases, and 2 bases stayed unmatched. The CDR3 contains 14 residues. In nucleotides, the CDR3 is TGTGCCAGCCGGGGACAGGGGGACACCGGGGAGCTGTTTTTT. It is translated as CASRGQGDTGELFF.

The chain carries TRBV28 and TRBJ2-3; 11 nucleotides align to TRBD1. V lost 4 bases and J lost 6; bases outside the gene matches: 12. Germline CDR1 is MDHEN and CDR2 is SYDVKM. The CDR3 extends over 17 amino acids. CDR3 loop: CASSSHGQGARIDTQYF. The CDR3 coding sequence is TGTGCCAGCAGTTCCCATGGACAGGGGGCGCGTATCGATACGCAGTATTTT. Supplemented by reference TRBV28 and TRBJ2-3, the full variable domain reads DVKVTQSSRYLVKRTGEKVFLECVQDMDHENMFWYRQDPGLGLRLIYFSYDVKMKEKGDIPEGYSVSREKKERFSLILESASTNQTSMYLCASSSHGQGARIDTQYFGPGTRLTVL.

Only a few counts were recorded for this clone. V usage is TRBV4-3 and J usage is TRBJ2-5; D unresolved. The CDR3 length is 15 residues. Deletions cut 4 bases from V and 2 bases from J, with 14 bases between. Germline lookup yields CDR1 LGHNA and CDR2 YSLEER. CDR3 residues: CASSRVRSPQETQYF. As DNA, the CDR3 is TGCGCCAGCAGCCGAGTAAGGAGTCCACAAGAGACCCAGTACTTC.

A single count supports this clone. This rearrangement joins TRBV19 to TRBJ1-3, with 7 bases aligning to TRBD1. The CDR3 spans 14 residues. From germline, CDR1 is LNHDA and CDR2 SQIVND (reference sequence). V shed 4 bases and J 7 bases; nucleotides not matched to a gene: 7. CDR3 DNA: TGTGCCAGTAGTACCCTCGGACAGGCGAACACCATATATTTT. It is translated as CASSTLGQANTIYF.